Listed here are 24 T cell receptor beta chains from one sample, sequenced in a study of blood T cells in healthy people across ages. Primed by a sample-barcoded 5' primer and a J-beta primer mix, a second PCR proceeded for 7 to 11 cycles. TCRdb passed the 5' RACE reads through MiXCR, listing each CDR3 protein once. The sample records roughly 550,000 distinct CDR3 sequences, around 24% being singletons. The same specimen was also included in a second study, on T cells of mothers and their children.

Sequenced input: blood. All receptors come from a boy younger than 18 in good health.

The table lists this clonotype with a few counts. The V gene is TRBV25-1, the J gene TRBJ2-7, with D tentatively TRBD2 (6 bases). V was clipped by 4 bases and J by 2 bases, with 15 bases between them. The germline V gene has CDR1 MGHDK and CDR2 SYGVNS. The CDR3 runs to 15 residues. For the CDR3, the DNA is TGTGCCAGCAGTGCGAGGACGGGGGAGCCCTACGAGCAGTACTTC. Translating it yields CASSARTGEPYEQYF.

This rearrangement joins TRBV6-5 to TRBJ2-1; D possibly uses TRBD1 or TRBD2 (5 bases each). Germline V CDR1 and CDR2: MNHEY, SVGAGI. V lost 6 bases to trimming and J lost 4 bases, with 16 bases between them. The CDR3 totals 15 residues. The CDR3 loop is CASSRREGHYNEQFF. In DNA, the CDR3 is TGTGCCAGCAGCCGCCGCGAGGGGCATTACAATGAGCAGTTCTTC.

The genes are TRBV7-2 and TRBJ2-3, with D perhaps TRBD2 (6 bases). V lost 5 bases, J lost 2 bases, and 20 bases lay in between. The germline gives CDR1 SGHTA, CDR2 FQGNSA. This CDR3 is 17 amino acids long. The CDR3 nucleotides are TGTGCCAGCAGCCCTGTCTACGGGAGTGGTTACACAGATACGCAGTATTTT. This sequence encodes CASSPVYGSGYTDTQYF.

V gene TRBV11-3 combines with J gene TRBJ2-1, with D perhaps TRBD2 (6 bases). Trimming removed 3 bases from V and 5 bases from J, with 14 bases in between. Per germline, CDR1 SGHNT and CDR2 YENEEA. This CDR3 region has 15 residues. CDR3 nucleotide sequence: TGTGCCAGCAGCTTTGGGGGGTATGACAACAATGAGCAGTTCTTC. This translates into CASSFGGYDNNEQFF.

The chain is built from TRBV3-1 and TRBJ2-5; TRBD1 matches 7 bases. The length of the CDR3 is 16 residues. Germline CDR1 and CDR2: LGHDT and YNNKEL (reference sequence). J was trimmed by 5 bases and V by 1 base; bases with no gene match: 10. The chain's CDR3 is CASSQGQGRYAETQYF. CDR3 DNA: TGTGCCAGCAGCCAAGGACAGGGACGATACGCGGAGACCCAGTACTTC.

The chain employs TRBV20-1 and TRBJ2-7; D is unclear. Per germline, CDR1 DFQATT and CDR2 SNEGSKA (reference sequence). V was cut by 0 bases and J by 0 bases, with 15 bases left in between. The CDR3 runs 16 residues. Here the CDR3 reads CSARDGSQAISYEQYF. The DNA of the CDR3 is TGCAGTGCTAGAGATGGCAGCCAAGCAATCTCCTACGAGCAGTACTTC.

This chain connects TRBV12-3 or TRBV12-4 to TRBJ2-6; 9 positions agree with TRBD1. CDR3 length: 17 residues. V trimming: 6 bases; J trimming: 0 bases; junction bases outside the gene matches: 6. In DNA form, the CDR3 reads TGTGCCAGCAGCTCTACAGGGGGCCACTCTGGGGCCAACGTCCTGACTTTC. It specifies CASSSTGGHSGANVLTF.

This clonotype showed up just a few times. V usage is TRBV6-2 or TRBV6-3 and J usage is TRBJ2-5, with 11 nucleotides matching TRBD1. Germline CDR1 reads MNHEY; CDR2 reads SVGEGT. The CDR3 length is 16 residues. The ends lost 1 base at V and 5 bases at J; junction bases unmatched: 6. The DNA for the CDR3 is TGTGCCAGCAGTTACTACGGGACAGGGGGAGCGGAGACCCAGTACTTC. It is translated as CASSYYGTGGAETQYF.

This clonotype was picked up many times. The chain uses TRBV5-1 and TRBJ2-5, with D tentatively TRBD2 (6 bases). Trimming stripped 7 bases from V and 2 bases from J, with 9 bases between. The CDR3 covers 12 residues. Germline V gives CDR1 SGHRS, CDR2 YFSETQ. The CDR3 nucleotides are TGCGCCAGCCGGGAGAATCAAGAGACCCAGTACTTC. This codes for CASRENQETQYF.

V and J are TRBV12-3 or TRBV12-4 and TRBJ1-5; perhaps TRBD1 as D (5 bases). CDR3 length: 13 residues. Trimming left V 5 bases short and J 9 bases short, with 14 bases between. The CDR3 nucleotides read TGTGCCAGCAGTAAGGGACTTGGCCGGCCCCAGCATTTT. Its translation: CASSKGLGRPQHF.

In this sample, this clonotype turned up a few times. The rearrangement links TRBV29-1 to TRBJ1-2, with TRBD1 matching 7 bases. Looked up from germline, CDR1 is SQVTM and CDR2 is ANQGSEA. This CDR3 has 14 residues. V shed 8 bases and J 2 bases; nucleotides not matched to a gene: 11. CDR3: CSPCEGGGNYGYTF. The CDR3 DNA reads as TGCAGCCCTTGTGAAGGGGGCGGCAACTATGGCTACACCTTC.

This clonotype was recorded a few times. V is TRBV4-3 and J is TRBJ1-2, with no clear D. Germline CDR1 LGHNA, CDR2 YSLEER. The CDR3 is 17 amino acids. V lost 0 bases to trimming and J lost 1 base, with 15 bases between them. CDR3 sequence reads: CASSQDRSQIYNYGYTF. The CDR3 DNA sequence: TGCGCCAGCAGCCAAGACCGTTCCCAGATCTATAACTATGGCTACACCTTC.

The chain combines TRBV5-1 with TRBJ2-5; 12 nucleotides agree with TRBD2. The tail of the sequence fits TRBJ2-1 better, so the J call may be wrong. Germline V gene lookup returns CDR1 SGHRS and CDR2 YFSETQ. The CDR3 is made up of 18 amino acids. CDR3 amino acids: CASSFAGLAGGFYNEQFF. As DNA, the CDR3 is TGCGCCAGCAGCTTTGCTGGGCTAGCGGGGGGGTTCTACAATGAGCAGTTCTTC.

In this sample, this clonotype turned up a few times. The V gene is TRBV20-1, the J gene TRBJ2-3; the D gene is possibly TRBD2 (7 bases). This CDR3 contains 13 residues. Trimming left V 1 base short and J 4 bases short, with 9 bases between. In germline, CDR1 is DFQATT, CDR2 SNEGSKA (reference sequence). In DNA, the CDR3 is TGCAGTGCTAGAGTGCGGGGGCCAGATACGCAGTATTTT. Translated, it gives CSARVRGPDTQYF.

To note about this clonotype: The junction departs from germline at one end; a sequencing error may be responsible. The chain is built from TRBV10-3 and TRBJ2-5, with a possible D match to TRBD1 (5 bases). The CDR3 consists of 14 residues. CDR1 is ENHRY, CDR2 SYGVKD, per germline. In DNA form, the CDR3 reads TGTACCATCAGTGATCCGACAGTCCAAGAGACCCAGTGCTTC. Protein sequence: CTISDPTVQETQCF.

This chain links TRBV5-1 with TRBJ2-1, with D unresolved. V was clipped by 1 base and J by 0 bases, with 8 bases between them. The CDR3 spans 15 residues. Germline V CDR1 and CDR2: SGHRS, YFSETQ. CDR3 bases: TGCGCCAGCAGCTTGAGGTCAGCCTCCTACAATGAGCAGTTCTTC. It translates to CASSLRSASYNEQFF.

A few counts support this clonotype. The V call is TRBV5-5, the J call TRBJ1-5; D gene uncertain. Germline CDR1 reads SGHKS; CDR2 reads YYEKEE (reference sequence). The V end was cut by 1 base, the J end by 5 bases, with 10 bases between. The CDR3 has 14 residues. CDR3 DNA: TGTGCCAGCAGCTTGAATTTGGGTGATCAGCCCCAGCATTTT. This translates into CASSLNLGDQPQHF.

This clonotype was found many times. The V gene is TRBV28, the J gene TRBJ2-7; D possibly uses TRBD1 or TRBD2 (6 bases each). The germline V and J ends were trimmed by 7 bases and 1 base, with 11 bases remaining between them. Germline CDR1 reads MDHEN; CDR2 reads SYDVKM. There are 13 residues in the CDR3. The CDR3 is CASNGGESYEQYF. CDR3 coding DNA: TGTGCCAGCAACGGGGGCGAGTCCTACGAGCAGTACTTC.

This clonotype was detected a few times. The V call is TRBV12-3 or TRBV12-4, the J call TRBJ2-1; D unclear. V lost 8 bases to trimming and J lost 6 bases, with 8 bases between them. CDR3 length: 11 amino acids. CDR3 amino acids: CASGEANEQFF. In nucleotides, the CDR3 is TGTGCCAGCGGTGAGGCCAATGAGCAGTTCTTC.

The chain recombines TRBV21-1 with TRBJ1-5; the table assigns TRBD1, which was not confirmed against the DNA. TRBV21-1 has pseudogene status. CDR3 size: 19 residues. The CDR3 region has the DNA TGTGCCAGCAGCAAAGAATGGGGTCGAGGGGGTACTAGCGATCAGCCCCAGCATTTT. Encoded protein: CASSKEWGRGGTSDQPQHF.

The chain has TRBV2 and TRBJ2-7; 8 positions agree with TRBD1. The germline CDR1 and CDR2 sequences are SNHLY and FYNNEI. Trimming took 3 bases from V and 3 from J; bases not matched to a gene: 7. The CDR3 spans 15 residues. The CDR3 coding sequence is TGTGCCAGCAGTGAGTCTGACAGGGGAATCTACGAGCAGTACTTC. Translation gives CASSESDRGIYEQYF.

The V and J genes are TRBV5-1 and TRBJ2-3; 10 bases map to TRBD2. V trimming: 2 bases; J trimming: 2 bases; junction bases outside the gene matches: 11. The CDR3 extends over 18 amino acids. Germline V gene data show CDR1 as SGHRS and CDR2 as YFSETQ. The CDR3 DNA reads as TGCGCCAGCAGCTTTGGGTCCGGGACTAGCGAATACACAGATACGCAGTATTTT. It encodes CASSFGSGTSEYTDTQYF.

The chain recombines TRBV20-1 with TRBJ2-7, with TRBD2 matching 12 bases. Germline V gene lookup returns CDR1 DFQATT and CDR2 SNEGSKA (reference sequence). The CDR3 loop spans 17 amino acids. V was clipped by 0 bases and J by 0 bases; unmatched bases: 6. The CDR3 DNA reads TGCAGTGCTAGAGATATGTCTAGCGGGAGGGCCTCCTACGAGCAGTACTTC. It translates to CSARDMSSGRASYEQYF.

This chain joins TRBV20-1 and TRBJ2-1; TRBD1 is a possible D gene (5 bases). Germline V gene data show CDR1 as DFQATT and CDR2 as SNEGSKA (reference sequence). This CDR3 spans 13 amino acids. Trimming pared 6 bases from V and 3 bases from J, leaving 12 bases between. In DNA, the CDR3 is TGCAGTGCCCCCGGACAAAACTACAATGAGCAGTTCTTC. Residues: CSAPGQNYNEQFF.